The sequence of this TCR beta chain was determined in a study of cytomegalovirus exposure and HLA in healthy donors. Study context: Drawn from HLA-typed donors, around 85 million unique TCRs were held in an early data release.

As regards this clone: Its antigen is not known.

In the PCR, 60 Vbeta and 13 Jbeta primers were used. Sequenced by immunoSEQ multiplex PCR; TCRdb stores in-frame clones only, minus some. Of about 190,000 clones in the sample, 84% were seen once. The germline V and J ends were trimmed by 7 bases and 5 bases, with 14 bases remaining between them. The CDR3 runs 14 residues. From germline, CDR1 is LNHDA and CDR2 SQIVND (reference sequence). Study-wide points: V- and J-gene trimming of TCR beta was linked (in a later analysis) to a missense DCLRE1C variant. Sequencing likely caused a cluster of highly shared sequence variants.

Material for sequencing was PBMCs. This rearrangement joins TRBV19 to TRBJ1-4; weak D call: TRBD1 (5 bases). The receptor's source is a woman between 50 and 59 years old in good health and CMV-seropositive. The CDR3 region is CASKGRRENEKLFF. CDR3 sequence (DNA): TGTGCCAGTAAGGGGAGGAGAGAAAATGAAAAACTGTTTTTT.